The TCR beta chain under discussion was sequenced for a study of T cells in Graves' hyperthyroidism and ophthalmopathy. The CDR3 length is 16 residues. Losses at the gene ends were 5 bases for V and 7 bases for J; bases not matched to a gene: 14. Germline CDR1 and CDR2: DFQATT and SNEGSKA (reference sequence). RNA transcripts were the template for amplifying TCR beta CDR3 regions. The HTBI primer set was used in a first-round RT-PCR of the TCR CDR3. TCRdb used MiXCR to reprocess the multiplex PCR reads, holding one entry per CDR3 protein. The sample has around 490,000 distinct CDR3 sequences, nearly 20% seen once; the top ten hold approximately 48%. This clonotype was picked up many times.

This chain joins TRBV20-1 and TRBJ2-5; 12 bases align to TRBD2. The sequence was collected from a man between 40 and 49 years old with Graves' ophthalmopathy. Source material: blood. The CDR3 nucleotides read TGCAGTGCTCGGACTAGCGGGGCGCTAGAATATGGGACCCAGTACTTC. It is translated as CSARTSGALEYGTQYF.